This T cell receptor beta chain derives from a study of response to subunit inactivated influenza vaccine. Whole-study findings and limits: Few additional T cells are recruited per seasonal influenza vaccination, authors suggested.

Of note for this clonotype: Its specificity is not known.

J gave up 7 bases and V 5 bases, and 24 bases lay outside the gene matches. The germline V gene has CDR1 SGHAT and CDR2 FQDESV (reference sequence). This CDR3 has 19 amino acids. TCRdb redid the calling of the RT-PCR reads with MiXCR, one entry per CDR3 protein. Among about 190,000 distinct CDR3 sequences listed, about 15% were seen once. The clonotype comes from a man aged 45-65 years who received an inactivated influenza vaccine. The rearrangement uses TRBV11-1 and TRBJ2-7; the match to TRBD2 covers 9 bases. The source was CD8+ T cells sorted from PBMCs, collected less than 6 days after vaccination. This chain's CDR3 is CASSPHPPAGGPLSGEQYF. The DNA of the CDR3 is TGTGCCAGCAGCCCCCACCCTCCGGCGGGAGGGCCCCTTTCGGGGGAGCAGTACTTC.